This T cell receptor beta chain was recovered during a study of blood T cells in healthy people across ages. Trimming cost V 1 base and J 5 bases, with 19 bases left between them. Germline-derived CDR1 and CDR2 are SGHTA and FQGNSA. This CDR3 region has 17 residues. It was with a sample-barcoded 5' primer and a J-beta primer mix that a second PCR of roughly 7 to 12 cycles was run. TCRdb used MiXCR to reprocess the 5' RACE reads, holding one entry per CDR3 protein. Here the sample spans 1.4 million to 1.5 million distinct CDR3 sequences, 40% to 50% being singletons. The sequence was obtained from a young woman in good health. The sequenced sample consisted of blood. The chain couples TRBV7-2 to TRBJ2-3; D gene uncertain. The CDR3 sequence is CASSLGSRRPLKDTQYF. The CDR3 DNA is TGTGCCAGCAGCTTAGGCTCTCGGCGGCCCCTAAAAGATACGCAGTATTTT.